The 26 T cell receptor beta chains below were found in one sample sequenced in a study of shared clonotypes between healthy human individuals. Clones were sequenced by immunoSEQ multiplex PCR, and TCRdb holds only the in-frame ones, with some missing. The sample has 2 million to 2.5 million clones, approximately 95% seen once. The sequencing input was naive CD4+ T cells sorted from blood. Subset here: CD45RA+ positively selected. These receptors all come from a man younger than 35 in good health.

This clone was detected once. The CDR3 here is CASTLLAGANTGELFF. The CDR3 bases are TGTGCCAGCACCCTCTTAGCGGGAGCGAACACCGGGGAGCTGTTTTTT. V and J are TRBV7-6 and TRBJ2-2; TRBD2 matches 9 bases. With V trimmed by 7 bases and J by 0 bases, 6 bases remained unmatched. The CDR3 is made up of 16 amino acids. Germline V gene sequence: CDR1 SGHVS, CDR2 FNYEAQ.

This chain connects TRBV5-1 to TRBJ2-5; the D is unclear. This CDR3 is 14 amino acids long. Germline V gene lookup returns CDR1 SGHRS and CDR2 YFSETQ. V lost 3 bases and J 5 bases, leaving 14 bases between the germline ends. CDR3 in DNA: TGCGCCAGCAGCTCAGCCGGAATCGGGGAGACCCAGTACTTC. As protein: CASSSAGIGETQYF. Looking up the rest from reference TRBV5-1 and TRBJ2-5 gives the full variable domain: KAGVTQTPRYLIKTRGQQVTLSCSPISGHRSVSWYQQTPGQGLQFLFEYFSETQRNKGNFPGRFSGRQFSNSRSEMNVSTLELGDSALYLCASSSAGIGETQYFGPGTRLLVL.

This chain connects TRBV5-6 to TRBJ2-1, with D possibly being TRBD2 (5 bases). This CDR3 is built from 16 residues. From germline, CDR1 is SGHDT and CDR2 YYEEEE. V shed 4 bases and J shed 0 bases, with 14 bases lying between them. The CDR3 coding sequence is TGTGCCAGCAGCCCGGGGATAGGGAGCTCCTACAATGAGCAGTTCTTC. This encodes CASSPGIGSSYNEQFF.

Remarks on this clone: The sample holds other DNA sequences that translate to the same CDR3. V is TRBV5-6 and J is TRBJ1-4; 11 positions agree with TRBD1. Germline assignment: CDR1 SGHDT and CDR2 YYEEEE. V gave up 0 bases and J gave up 6 bases; unmatched junction bases: 1. CDR3 size: 15 residues. The CDR3 sequence: CASSLAGQGDEKLFF. The CDR3 DNA reads as TGTGCCAGCAGCTTGGCGGGACAGGGGGATGAAAAACTGTTTTTT.

V gene TRBV6-5 combines with J gene TRBJ1-6; D not resolved. CDR1 is MNHEY, CDR2 SVGAGI, per germline. V was shortened by 6 bases and J by 0 bases, with 6 bases between the two germline ends. This CDR3 has 14 residues. CDR3 nucleotide sequence: TGTGCCAGCAGGCTGAGCTCCTATAATTCACCCCTCCACTTT. Encoded protein: CASRLSSYNSPLHF.

J is TRBJ2-7 and V is TRBV6-6; 12 positions agree with TRBD2. The ends lost 2 bases at V and 4 bases at J; junction bases unmatched: 3. This CDR3 comprises 15 residues. Germline assignment: CDR1 MNHNY and CDR2 SVGAGI (reference sequence). This chain's CDR3 is CASSYLLAGGYEQYF. As DNA, the CDR3 is TGTGCCAGCAGTTACCTTCTAGCGGGGGGGTACGAGCAGTACTTC.

The V gene is TRBV2, the J gene TRBJ2-3, with 8 bases lining up with TRBD2. The CDR3 runs 14 residues. Germline CDR1 and CDR2: SNHLY and FYNNEI. The ends lost 1 base at V and 7 bases at J; junction bases unmatched: 4. In nucleotides, the CDR3 is TGTGCCAGCAGTGAAGAAGCGGGGGTTTATACGCAGTATTTT. Translated: CASSEEAGVYTQYF.

This clone was counted once. The chain couples TRBV5-4 to TRBJ2-3; no clear D gene. The V gene's germline CDR1 is SGHNT and CDR2 YYREEE (reference sequence). The CDR3 extends over 13 amino acids. With 4 bases removed from V and 3 bases from J, the gap between germline ends came to 9 bases. The CDR3 sequence is CASSQSGTDTQYF. CDR3 DNA: TGTGCCAGCAGCCAAAGTGGGACAGATACGCAGTATTTT.

The chain employs TRBV7-2 and TRBJ2-7; 16 bases map to TRBD2. CDR3 size: 18 residues. Germline V gene data show CDR1 as SGHTA and CDR2 as FQGNSA. J gave up 2 bases and V 1 base, and 5 bases lay outside the gene matches. The CDR3 DNA follows: TGTGCCAGCAGCTTAGGGGGACTAGCGGGAGGGTCCCCCTACGAGCAGTACTTC. Residues: CASSLGGLAGGSPYEQYF.

The chain links TRBV28 to TRBJ1-2; perhaps TRBD1 as D (5 bases). CDR3 size: 14 residues. V shed 10 bases and J shed 6 bases, with 21 bases lying between them. Germline V gives CDR1 MDHEN, CDR2 SYDVKM. The chain's CDR3 is CATPSIGGDDGYTF. DNA of the CDR3: TGTGCCACCCCCTCAATTGGAGGGGACGATGGCTACACCTTC.

This clone appeared once. This chain connects TRBV5-1 to TRBJ2-3, with 13 bases that match TRBD2. The CDR3 has 16 amino acids. CDR1 and CDR2 from the germline V gene are SGHRS and YFSETQ. V lost 5 bases to trimming and J lost 5 bases; unmatched junction nucleotides: 8. The CDR3 bases are TGCGCCAGCAGGGCCGGGACTAGCGGGGTGATAGATACGCAGTATTTT. Translated: CASRAGTSGVIDTQYF.

V gene TRBV7-9 combines with J gene TRBJ1-1; TRBD1 matches at 7 bases. Germline CDR1 reads SEHNR; CDR2 reads FQNEAQ (reference sequence). J gave up 4 bases and V 5 bases, and 4 bases lay outside the gene matches. The CDR3 loop spans 13 amino acids. The CDR3 sequence: CASSPQGVTEAFF. The CDR3 nucleotides read TGTGCCAGCAGCCCCCAGGGGGTCACTGAAGCTTTCTTT. Together with reference TRBV7-9 and TRBJ1-1, the CDR3 gives the full variable domain: DTGVSQNPRHKITKRGQNVTFRCDPISEHNRLYWYRQTLGQGPEFLTYFQNEAQLEKSRLLSDRFSAERPKGSFSTLEIQRTEQGDSAMYLCASSPQGVTEAFFGQGTRLTVV.

The chain is built from TRBV5-1 and TRBJ2-3; D not resolved. This CDR3 has 15 amino acids. V was clipped by 1 base and J by 0 bases, with 9 bases between them. Germline CDR1 reads SGHRS; CDR2 reads YFSETQ. Written as DNA, the CDR3 is TGCGCCAGCAGCTTGTGGTTTGGGAGCACAGATACGCAGTATTTT. This codes for CASSLWFGSTDTQYF.

A remark on this clone: Other DNA sequences within the sample encode an identical CDR3. V is TRBV9 and J is TRBJ2-7; 7 bases map to TRBD1. The CDR3 has 15 amino acids. Losses at the gene ends were 2 bases for V and 4 bases for J; bases not matched to a gene: 9. The V gene's germline CDR1 is SGDLS and CDR2 YYNGEE. CDR3 in amino acids: CASSVAPGQSYEQYF. DNA of the CDR3: TGTGCCAGCAGCGTGGCACCGGGACAGAGTTACGAGCAGTACTTC.

This chain links TRBV7-9 with TRBJ2-3, with TRBD2 identical over 14 bases. Germline loops: CDR1 SEHNR, CDR2 FQNEAQ (reference sequence). Trimming at V came to 0 bases and at J to 6 bases, leaving 2 bases not matched to a gene. The CDR3 has 16 amino acids. The CDR3 region has the DNA TGTGCCAGCAGCTTAGCCGGGACTAGCGGGAGCGATACGCAGTATTTT. The encoded protein is CASSLAGTSGSDTQYF. Full variable domain (remainder filled in from reference TRBV7-9 and TRBJ2-3): DTGVSQNPRHKITKRGQNVTFRCDPISEHNRLYWYRQTLGQGPEFLTYFQNEAQLEKSRLLSDRFSAERPKGSFSTLEIQRTEQGDSAMYLCASSLAGTSGSDTQYFGPGTRLTVL.

The chain combines TRBV19 with TRBJ2-4, with TRBD1 identical over 7 bases. Germline CDR1 reads LNHDA; CDR2 reads SQIVND (reference sequence). The trim removed 7 bases at V and 1 base at J, leaving 10 bases unmatched. This CDR3 has 16 residues. CDR3 DNA: TGTGCCAGTACAACAGGGGATTTATCGGCCAAAAACATTCAGTACTTC. Its translation: CASTTGDLSAKNIQYF.

V gene TRBV7-8 combines with J gene TRBJ2-7; 7 bases align to TRBD2. V trimming: 5 bases; J trimming: 3 bases; junction bases outside the gene matches: 4. The CDR3 has 13 amino acids. Germline V gives CDR1 SGHVS, CDR2 FQNEAQ. CDR3 coding DNA: TGTGCCAGCAGCGTCCGGGACTACTACGAGCAGTACTTC. It encodes CASSVRDYYEQYF.

The CDR3 coding sequence is TGTGCCAGCAGCCTACAACTACTAGCGGCTCTCCACAATGAGCAGTTCTTC. The encoded protein is CASSLQLLAALHNEQFF. V is TRBV7-2 and J is TRBJ2-1; 8 nucleotides align to TRBD2. Looked up from germline, CDR1 is SGHTA and CDR2 is FQGNSA. V shed 5 bases and J 5 bases; nucleotides not matched to a gene: 14. The CDR3 is 17 residues long.

This chain links TRBV10-3 with TRBJ2-5; D is uncertain. The germline V gene encodes CDR1 ENHRY and CDR2 SYGVKD. With 1 base removed from V and 2 bases from J, the gap between germline ends came to 5 bases. CDR3 size: 13 residues. CDR3 coding DNA: TGTGCCATCAGTGAGTACCAACAAGAGACCCAGTACTTC. Translation: CAISEYQQETQYF.

For this clone: This sample includes further DNA sequences coding for the same CDR3. V and J are TRBV18 and TRBJ1-4; 8 bases are a match to TRBD1. CDR1 KGHSH and CDR2 LQKENI come from the germline V gene. CDR3 length: 14 residues. V was pared by 6 bases and J by 8 bases, with 8 bases of the junction left unmatched. The CDR3 here is CASSPDRGSEKLFF. The DNA for the CDR3 is TGTGCCAGCTCTCCAGACAGGGGAAGCGAAAAACTGTTTTTT.

The V gene is TRBV4-1, the J gene TRBJ2-7; D perhaps matches TRBD2 (5 bases). Trimming pared 0 bases from V and 2 bases from J, leaving 17 bases between. Germline CDR1 and CDR2: MGHRA and YSYEKL. The CDR3 consists of 17 residues. The CDR3 sequence is CASSQDGGSLGTYEQYF. The CDR3 DNA reads TGCGCCAGCAGCCAAGATGGTGGGAGTCTTGGGACCTACGAGCAGTACTTC.

This chain uses TRBV5-1 with TRBJ2-5; 8 bases align to TRBD2. Germline CDR1 SGHRS, CDR2 YFSETQ. This CDR3 has 17 amino acids. V shed 2 bases, J shed 1 base, and the junction held 10 bases outside the gene matches. CDR3 loop: CASSLWGKLAAQETQYF. For the CDR3, the DNA is TGCGCCAGCAGCTTATGGGGAAAACTAGCGGCCCAAGAGACCCAGTACTTC.

This clone occurred once. The CDR3 loop reads CASSVDPDSYEQYF. The CDR3 DNA sequence: TGTGCCAGCAGCGTAGACCCAGACTCCTACGAGCAGTACTTC. The chain has TRBV9 and TRBJ2-7; D unclear. This CDR3 region has 14 residues. The V and J ends lost 0 bases and 0 bases respectively, with 7 bases between them. Germline V gene data show CDR1 as SGDLS and CDR2 as YYNGEE.

The rearrangement links TRBV5-4 to TRBJ2-7; 7 bases are shared with TRBD1. Germline CDR1 reads SGHNT; CDR2 reads YYREEE (reference sequence). The CDR3 totals 14 residues. With 4 bases clipped from V and 2 bases from J, the junction kept 6 bases outside the gene matches. The CDR3 DNA sequence: TGTGCCAGCAGCCCCCGGGACAGTCCCTACGAGCAGTACTTC. Its protein product is CASSPRDSPYEQYF.

The V call is TRBV5-3, the J call TRBJ2-3, with 13 bases that match TRBD2. TRBV5-3 is labeled an ORF, and its function is uncertain. Trimming at V came to 4 bases and at J to 1 base, leaving 12 bases not matched to a gene. CDR3 length equals 19 residues. In DNA, the CDR3 is TGTGCCAGAAGCGCAGACGGGACTAGCGGGGAAACGGGCACAGATACGCAGTATTTT. It codes for CARSADGTSGETGTDTQYF.

Turning to this clone: This CDR3 is also generated by other DNA sequences in the sample. The V call is TRBV25-1, the J call TRBJ2-7; D gene unclear. Trimming took off 4 bases at V and 2 bases at J, with 9 bases between the two ends. This CDR3 comprises 13 residues. Germline V gene data show CDR1 as MGHDK and CDR2 as SYGVNS. This CDR3 reads CASSVTATYEQYF. The CDR3, as DNA: TGTGCCAGCAGTGTTACAGCCACCTACGAGCAGTACTTC.